The 6 T cell receptor beta chains listed next were all sequenced from one sample in a study of CD8 T cells in ankylosing spondylitis (dated by TCRdb to 2016 to 2017). Library generation was performed with 5' RACE. Sequencer: Illumina HiSeq 2500. TCRdb passed the public sequencing reads through fastp at Q25 and MiXCR, retaining productive beta sequences. Entries are consolidated by CDR3 protein sequence, retaining the most common genes and DNA. The sample table shows about 160,000 distinct CDR3 sequences, and roughly 10% are seen once. Roughly 16% of the sample belongs to the ten largest clones. Sequenced input: blood, either unsorted or a sorted T cell fraction (not recorded which). The receptors originated from a female donor with ankylosing spondylitis or in good health (not recorded which).

Comments on this clonotype: At one end, the junction sequence differs from germline, possibly due to a read error. This chain joins TRBV12-3 or TRBV12-4 and TRBJ1-4; D unclear. CDR3 length: 12 residues. The CDR3 nucleotides read TGTGCCAGCAGCTCGAGGTTGACGAACCCCAGGTTT. Protein product: CASSSRLTNPRF.

This clonotype has just a few counts. The DNA of the CDR3 is TGTGCCAGCAGCTTGCTCCAGGAACTCTACGAGCAGTACTTC. This codes for CASSLLQELYEQYF. The chain carries TRBV5-6 and TRBJ2-7; D call uncertain. The CDR3 runs 14 residues. V was shortened by 1 base and J by 3 bases, with 11 bases between the two germline ends. CDR1 SGHDT and CDR2 YYEEEE come from the germline V gene.

In DNA form, the CDR3 reads TGCAGCGTTGAAGGGACAGGGACCTCGTCCTACGAGCAGTACTTC. This translates into CSVEGTGTSSYEQYF. The V gene is TRBV29-1, the J gene TRBJ2-7; 8 bases match TRBD1. Germline V lookup: CDR1 SQVTM, CDR2 ANQGSEA. This CDR3 has 15 amino acids. Trimming removed 1 base from V and 1 base from J; junction bases left unmatched: 6.

This clonotype was seen ten or more times. V usage is TRBV15 and J usage is TRBJ2-1, with D possibly being TRBD2 (5 bases). V was trimmed by 8 bases and J by 5 bases, leaving 13 bases between them. Per the germline V gene, CDR1 is LNHNV and CDR2 is YYDKDF (reference sequence). The CDR3 runs to 13 residues. The CDR3 reads CATRREHHNEQFF. CDR3 DNA sequence: TGTGCCACCCGACGGGAACACCACAATGAGCAGTTCTTC.

The V call is TRBV27, the J call TRBJ2-1; D gene unclear. Trimming pared 7 bases from V and 7 bases from J, leaving 14 bases between. The germline CDR1 and CDR2 sequences are MNHEY and SMNVEV (reference sequence). CDR3 length equals 13 residues. CDR3 sequence: CASNFRMGNEQFF. For the CDR3, the DNA is TGTGCCAGCAATTTCCGGATGGGGAATGAGCAGTTCTTC.

This clonotype was detected a few times. The chain joins TRBV27 to TRBJ1-1, with no clear D. This CDR3 contains 15 residues. Between the trimmed V and J ends, which lost 0 bases and 1 base, there was a span of 9 bases. In germline, CDR1 is MNHEY, CDR2 SMNVEV (reference sequence). The CDR3 sequence: CASSLSGWGNTEAFF. CDR3 sequence (DNA): TGTGCCAGCAGTTTATCGGGTTGGGGGAACACTGAAGCTTTCTTT.